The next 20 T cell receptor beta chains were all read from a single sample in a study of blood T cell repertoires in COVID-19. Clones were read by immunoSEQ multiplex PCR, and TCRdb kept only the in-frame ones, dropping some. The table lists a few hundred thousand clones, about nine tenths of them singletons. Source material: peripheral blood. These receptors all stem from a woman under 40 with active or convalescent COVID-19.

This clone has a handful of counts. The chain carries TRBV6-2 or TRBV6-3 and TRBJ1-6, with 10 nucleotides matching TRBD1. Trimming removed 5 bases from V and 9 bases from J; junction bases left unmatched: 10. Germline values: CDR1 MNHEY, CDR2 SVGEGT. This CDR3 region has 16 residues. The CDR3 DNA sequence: TGTGCCAGCAGTCCCCGCCTCGGGACAGGGGCTTCACCCCTCCACTTT. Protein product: CASSPRLGTGASPLHF.

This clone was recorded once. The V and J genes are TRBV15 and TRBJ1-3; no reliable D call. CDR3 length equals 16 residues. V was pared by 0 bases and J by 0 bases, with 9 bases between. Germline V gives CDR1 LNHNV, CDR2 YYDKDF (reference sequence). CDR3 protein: CATSRDLPPSGNTIYF. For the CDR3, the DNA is TGTGCCACCAGCAGAGATCTACCCCCCTCTGGAAACACCATATATTTT.

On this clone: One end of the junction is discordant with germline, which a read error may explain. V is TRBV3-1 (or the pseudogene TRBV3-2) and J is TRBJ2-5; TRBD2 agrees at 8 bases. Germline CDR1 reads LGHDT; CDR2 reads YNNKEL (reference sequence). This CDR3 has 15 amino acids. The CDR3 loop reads CASSGGAGGIEIQYF. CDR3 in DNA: TGTGCCAGCAGCGGCGGGGCGGGGGGTATAGAGATCCAGTACTTC.

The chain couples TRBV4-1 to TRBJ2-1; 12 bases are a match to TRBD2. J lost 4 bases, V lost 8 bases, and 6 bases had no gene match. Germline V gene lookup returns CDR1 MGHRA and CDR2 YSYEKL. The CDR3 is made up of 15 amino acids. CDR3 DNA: TGCGCCAGCTTGGGGCTAGCGGGGGGGTACAATGAGCAGTTCTTC. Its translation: CASLGLAGGYNEQFF.

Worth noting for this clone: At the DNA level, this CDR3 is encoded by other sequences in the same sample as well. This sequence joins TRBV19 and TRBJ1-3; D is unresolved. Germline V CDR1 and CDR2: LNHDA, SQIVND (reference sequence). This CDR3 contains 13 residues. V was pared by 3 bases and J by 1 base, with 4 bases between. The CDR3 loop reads CASSILSGNTIYF. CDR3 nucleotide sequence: TGTGCCAGTAGTATCCTTTCTGGAAACACCATATATTTT.

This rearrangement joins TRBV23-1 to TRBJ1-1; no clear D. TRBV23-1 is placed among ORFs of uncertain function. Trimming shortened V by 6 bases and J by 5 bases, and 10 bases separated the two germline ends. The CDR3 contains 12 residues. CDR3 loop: CASRIAVTEAFF. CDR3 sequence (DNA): TGCGCCAGCAGAATTGCGGTAACTGAAGCTTTCTTT.

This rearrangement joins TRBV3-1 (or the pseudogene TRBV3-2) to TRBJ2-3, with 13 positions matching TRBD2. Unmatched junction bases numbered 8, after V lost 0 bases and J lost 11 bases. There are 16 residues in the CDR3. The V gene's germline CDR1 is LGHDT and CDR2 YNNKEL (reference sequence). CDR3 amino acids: CASSQDRTSGGGEQYF. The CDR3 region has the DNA TGTGCCAGCAGCCAAGATCGTACTAGCGGGGGGGGCGAGCAGTATTTT.

The CDR3 sequence is CASSARGGSGSPLHF. The CDR3 coding sequence is TGTGCCAGCAGCGCAAGAGGGGGTTCGGGTTCACCCCTCCACTTT. V usage is TRBV7-3 and J usage is TRBJ1-6, with D perhaps matching TRBD1 (6 bases). The CDR3 contains 15 residues. Trimming took off 5 bases at V and 9 bases at J, with 17 bases between the two ends. Germline loops: CDR1 SGHTA, CDR2 FQGTGA.

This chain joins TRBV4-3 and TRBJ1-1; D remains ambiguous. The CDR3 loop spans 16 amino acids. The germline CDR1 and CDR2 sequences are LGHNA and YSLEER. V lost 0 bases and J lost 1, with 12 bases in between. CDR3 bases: TGCGCCAGCAGCCAAGAAAGTGGACTCCAGAACACTGAAGCTTTCTTT. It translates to CASSQESGLQNTEAFF.

The CDR3 sequence is CASSPHQGNGNSPLHF. The CDR3 nucleotides read TGTGCCAGCAGTCCCCACCAGGGAAATGGTAATTCACCCCTCCACTTT. The chain joins TRBV28 to TRBJ1-6; D is possibly TRBD1 (5 bases). The CDR3 is 16 amino acids. Germline V lookup: CDR1 MDHEN, CDR2 SYDVKM. Deletions cut 5 bases from V and 6 bases from J, with 17 bases between.

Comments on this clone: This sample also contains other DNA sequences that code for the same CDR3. Here the CDR3 reads CASSLAGGETQYF. The CDR3 nucleotides read TGTGCCAGCAGTTTGGCAGGGGGAGAGACCCAGTACTTC. This chain joins TRBV28 and TRBJ2-5, with TRBD1 matching 7 bases. V shed 3 bases and J 4 bases; nucleotides not matched to a gene: 2. Germline lookup yields CDR1 MDHEN and CDR2 SYDVKM. This CDR3 is 13 amino acids long.

CDR3 residues: CASQAILGTEAFF. The CDR3 region has the DNA TGTGCCAGTCAGGCCATCCTTGGGACTGAAGCTTTCTTT. The chain recombines TRBV19 with TRBJ1-1; D remains ambiguous. The V gene's germline CDR1 is LNHDA and CDR2 SQIVND (reference sequence). V dropped 8 bases and J dropped 5 bases, with 15 bases sitting between them. CDR3 length: 13 amino acids.

The CDR3 coding sequence is TGTGCCAGCAGTTACCTTATACAGGGCCTCACAGATACGCAGTATTTT. Residues: CASSYLIQGLTDTQYF. The genes are TRBV6-2 or TRBV6-3 and TRBJ2-3, with D possibly matching TRBD1 (6 bases). The CDR3 length is 16 residues. The V end lost 2 bases, the J end lost 2 bases, and 14 bases lay between the germline ends. Germline V gives CDR1 MNHEY, CDR2 SVGEGT.

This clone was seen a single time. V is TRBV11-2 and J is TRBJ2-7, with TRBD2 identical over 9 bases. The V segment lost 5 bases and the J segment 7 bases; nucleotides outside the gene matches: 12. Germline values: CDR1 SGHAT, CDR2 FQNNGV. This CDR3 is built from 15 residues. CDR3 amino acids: CASSPIAGASGEQYF. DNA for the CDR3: TGTGCCAGCAGCCCGATAGCGGGAGCTTCGGGGGAGCAGTACTTC. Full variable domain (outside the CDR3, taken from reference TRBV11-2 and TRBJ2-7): EAGVAQSPRYKIIEKRQSVAFWCNPISGHATLYWYQQILGQGPKLLIQFQNNGVVDDSQLPKDRFSAERLKGVDSTLKIQPAKLEDSAVYLCASSPIAGASGEQYFGPGTRLTVT.

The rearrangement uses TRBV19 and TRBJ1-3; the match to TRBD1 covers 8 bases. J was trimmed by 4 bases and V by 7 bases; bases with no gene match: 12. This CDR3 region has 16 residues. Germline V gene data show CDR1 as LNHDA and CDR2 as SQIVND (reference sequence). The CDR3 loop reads CASNFLEAGGGNTIYF. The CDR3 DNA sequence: TGTGCCAGTAACTTCCTGGAGGCAGGGGGCGGAAACACCATATATTTT.

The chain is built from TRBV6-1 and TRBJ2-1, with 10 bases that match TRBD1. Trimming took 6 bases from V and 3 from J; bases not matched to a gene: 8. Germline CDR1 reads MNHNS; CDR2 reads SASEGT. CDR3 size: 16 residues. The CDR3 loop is CASSERGQGLYNEQFF. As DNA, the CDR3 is TGTGCCAGCAGCGAAAGGGGACAGGGGCTCTACAATGAGCAGTTCTTC.

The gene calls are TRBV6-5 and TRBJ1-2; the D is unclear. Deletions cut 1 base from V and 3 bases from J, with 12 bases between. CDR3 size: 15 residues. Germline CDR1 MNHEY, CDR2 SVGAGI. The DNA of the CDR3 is TGTGCCAGCAGTTACTTGTCAGGCTGGGACTATGGCTACACCTTC. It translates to CASSYLSGWDYGYTF.

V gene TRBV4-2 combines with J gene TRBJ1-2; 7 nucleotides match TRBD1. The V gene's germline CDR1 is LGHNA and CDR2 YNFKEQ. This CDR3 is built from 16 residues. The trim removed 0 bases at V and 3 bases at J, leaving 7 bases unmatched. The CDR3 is CASSQDRTGGHYGYTF. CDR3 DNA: TGTGCCAGCAGCCAAGATAGGACAGGAGGGCACTATGGCTACACCTTC.

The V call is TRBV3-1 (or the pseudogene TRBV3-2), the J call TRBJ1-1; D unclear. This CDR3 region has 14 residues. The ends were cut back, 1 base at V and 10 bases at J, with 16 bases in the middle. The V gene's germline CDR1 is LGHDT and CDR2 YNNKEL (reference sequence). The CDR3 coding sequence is TGTGCCAGCAGCCAAGCTCTGTCGGGGTTCGTAGCTTTCTTT. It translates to CASSQALSGFVAFF.

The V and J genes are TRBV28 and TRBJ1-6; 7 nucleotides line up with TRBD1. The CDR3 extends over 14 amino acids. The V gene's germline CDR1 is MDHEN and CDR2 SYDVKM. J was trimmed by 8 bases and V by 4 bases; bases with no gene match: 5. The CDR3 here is CASSWGQGDSPLHF. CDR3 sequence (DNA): TGTGCCAGCAGTTGGGGGCAGGGGGATTCACCCCTCCACTTT. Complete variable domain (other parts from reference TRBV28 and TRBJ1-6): DVKVTQSSRYLVKRTGEKVFLECVQDMDHENMFWYRQDPGLGLRLIYFSYDVKMKEKGDIPEGYSVSREKKERFSLILESASTNQTSMYLCASSWGQGDSPLHFGNGTRLTVT.